This TCR beta chain is drawn from a study of blood T cell repertoires in COVID-19. At the level of the study: Sources were T cells, B-cell-depleted T cells, or PBMCs; the material itself was cDNA or gDNA.

Trimming removed 6 bases from V and 3 bases from J; junction bases left unmatched: 7. CDR1 SGHTA and CDR2 FQGNSA come from the germline V gene. The length of the CDR3 is 14 residues. The assay was immunoSEQ multiplex PCR, and TCRdb's table has in-frame clones only and misses some. The profile shows around 200,000 clones, about 90% of them singletons. Sequenced: peripheral blood. The chain uses TRBV7-2 and TRBJ1-2; 7 nucleotides line up with TRBD1. The TCR comes from a man aged 18-30 years with active or convalescent COVID-19. This CDR3 is CASSPLGGDYGYTF. In DNA form, the CDR3 reads TGTGCCAGCAGTCCACTAGGGGGCGACTATGGCTACACCTTC.